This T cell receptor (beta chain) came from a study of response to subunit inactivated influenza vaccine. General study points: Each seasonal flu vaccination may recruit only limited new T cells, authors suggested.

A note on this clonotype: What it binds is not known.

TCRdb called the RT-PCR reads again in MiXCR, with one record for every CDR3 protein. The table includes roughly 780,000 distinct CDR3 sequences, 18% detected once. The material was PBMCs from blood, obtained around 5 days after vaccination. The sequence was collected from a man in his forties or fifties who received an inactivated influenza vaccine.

The CDR3 reads CASSGGDSSYNEQFF. The CDR3 DNA follows: TGTGCCAGCAGCGGCGGGGACAGCTCCTACAATGAGCAGTTCTTC. The chain links TRBV9 to TRBJ2-1; D is possibly TRBD1 (7 bases). V lost 3 bases, J lost 0 bases, and 10 bases lay in between. This CDR3 has 15 amino acids. The germline CDR1 and CDR2 sequences are SGDLS and YYNGEE.